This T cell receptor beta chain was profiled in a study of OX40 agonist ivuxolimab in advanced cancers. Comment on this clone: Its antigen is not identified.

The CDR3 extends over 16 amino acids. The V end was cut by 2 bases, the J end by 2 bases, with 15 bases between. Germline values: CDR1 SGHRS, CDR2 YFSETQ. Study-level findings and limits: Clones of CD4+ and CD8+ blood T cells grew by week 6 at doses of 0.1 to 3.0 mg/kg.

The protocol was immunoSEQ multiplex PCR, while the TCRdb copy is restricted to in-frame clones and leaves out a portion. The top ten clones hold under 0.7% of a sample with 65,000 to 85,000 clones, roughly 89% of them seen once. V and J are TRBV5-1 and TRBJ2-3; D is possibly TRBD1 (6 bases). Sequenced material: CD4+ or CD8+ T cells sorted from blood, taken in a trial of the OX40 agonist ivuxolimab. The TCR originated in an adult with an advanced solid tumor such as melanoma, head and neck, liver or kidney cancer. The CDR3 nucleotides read TGCGCCAGCAGCTTATCAGGGGACACTTTCACAGATACGCAGTATTTT. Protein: CASSLSGDTFTDTQYF.